The source of this T cell receptor (beta chain) is a study of blood T cells in healthy people across ages. The study, taken as a whole, reports: While age rose, TCR beta diversity per million T cells dropped in a roughly linear way.

The length of the CDR3 is 15 residues. Trimming removed 5 bases from V and 6 bases from J, with 17 bases in between. Germline assignment: CDR1 SGHTA and CDR2 FQGNSA. This clonotype appeared a few times. Its target is not known. PCR was performed a second time for roughly 7 to 12 cycles using a sample-barcoded 5' primer and a J-beta primer mix. No fewer than 3 million CDR3-containing paired-end reads came from each sample. TCRdb independently ran MiXCR on the 5' RACE reads; one entry per CDR3 protein. The data show almost 800,000 distinct CDR3 sequences, with roughly 50% seen just once and roughly 20% held by the top ten.

The chain is built from TRBV7-2 and TRBJ2-1; a weak D match, TRBD2 (5 bases). Sequences were obtained from blood. The source is a man aged 25 to 45 in good health. CDR3 bases: TGTGCCAGCAGCCGCGCGGGTACTAGACCCAATGAGCAGTTCTTC. Amino acid sequence: CASSRAGTRPNEQFF.